The 22 T cell receptor beta chains below were found in one sample sequenced in a study of CD8 T cells in ankylosing spondylitis (dated by TCRdb to 2017 to 2019). Library construction relied on 5' RACE. The sequencing machine was an Illumina HiSeq 2500. TCRdb took the public reads, trimmed them with fastp at Q25, ran MiXCR for clone calling and kept in-frame beta chains. Records with the same CDR3 protein are collapsed into one entry carrying the most frequent genes and DNA. Counted in this sample were about 460,000 distinct CDR3 sequences; approximately 5.3% of them appeared once. The ten largest make up 3% to 4.5% of the sample. These receptors' targets are unknown. General conclusions and limits of the study: A TCR beta motif of about eight highly homologous amino acid variants appeared characteristic of blood from ankylosing spondylitis patients.

The specimen was blood, either unsorted or a sorted T cell fraction (not recorded which). These receptor sequences come from a male donor with ankylosing spondylitis.

This clonotype was observed at least ten times. The V call is TRBV27, the J call TRBJ2-1; TRBD2 might be the D (5 bases). This CDR3 has 16 residues. The V end lost 7 bases, the J end lost 4 bases, and 20 bases lay between the germline ends. The germline CDR1 and CDR2 sequences are MNHEY and SMNVEV (reference sequence). The CDR3 sequence is CASMRAGLARYNEQFF. The CDR3 DNA sequence: TGTGCCAGCATGAGGGCTGGGCTAGCCCGTTACAATGAGCAGTTCTTC.

This clonotype appeared many times. The chain uses TRBV7-2 and TRBJ2-1; D unresolved. The CDR3 has 13 residues. Germline V gene data show CDR1 as SGHTA and CDR2 as FQGNSA. With 2 bases removed from V and 8 bases from J, the gap between germline ends came to 10 bases. The chain's CDR3 is CASSLRSNDEQFF. The CDR3 DNA is TGTGCCAGCAGCTTACGGTCAAACGATGAGCAGTTCTTC.

This clonotype was detected ten times or more. The chain combines TRBV4-2 with TRBJ2-7; 7 nucleotides match TRBD1. This CDR3 is 17 amino acids long. CDR1 and CDR2 from the germline V gene are LGHNA and YNFKEQ. The V and J ends lost 4 bases and 0 bases, in that order; junction bases with no gene match: 12. The CDR3 is CASSRRRRDSDSYEQYF. CDR3 nucleotides: TGTGCCAGCAGCCGCAGGCGTAGGGACAGCGACTCCTACGAGCAGTACTTC.

The table lists this clonotype with many counts. The chain recombines TRBV7-2 with TRBJ1-5; 8 bases map to TRBD1. The CDR3 has 14 residues. Unmatched junction bases numbered 7, after V lost 5 bases and J lost 7 bases. Per germline, CDR1 SGHTA and CDR2 FQGNSA. CDR3 protein: CASSPDRGRQPQHF. CDR3 nucleotide sequence: TGTGCCAGCAGCCCAGACAGGGGAAGACAGCCCCAGCATTTT.

This clonotype was picked up many times. The chain employs TRBV5-1 and TRBJ1-1; perhaps TRBD1 as D (5 bases). V was shortened by 2 bases and J by 0 bases, with 11 bases between the two germline ends. CDR3 length: 15 amino acids. The germline V gene encodes CDR1 SGHRS and CDR2 YFSETQ. DNA for the CDR3: TGCGCCAGCAGCTTCACAGGAAACTTGAACACTGAAGCTTTCTTT. Protein: CASSFTGNLNTEAFF.

This clonotype occurred many times. The gene calls are TRBV7-2 and TRBJ2-1, with 7 bases that match TRBD2. In germline, CDR1 is SGHTA, CDR2 FQGNSA. V dropped 2 bases and J dropped 13; count of bases not matched to a gene: 11. CDR3 length: 14 amino acids. CDR3 protein: CASSLREGLEVQFF. The CDR3 DNA sequence: TGTGCCAGCAGCTTAAGGGAAGGACTAGAGGTACAGTTCTTC.

The table lists this clonotype with many counts. This chain joins TRBV12-3 or TRBV12-4 and TRBJ2-3, with a weak D call TRBD1 (5 bases). V lost 7 bases to trimming and J lost 1 base, with 18 bases between them. The CDR3 spans 16 residues. The CDR3 DNA reads TGTGCCAGCACCACCATCTGGGGCGGTGGCACAGATACGCAGTATTTT. Its protein is CASTTIWGGGTDTQYF.

The chain employs TRBV27 and TRBJ2-5; tentatively, D is TRBD2 (6 bases). Trimming stripped 5 bases from V and 4 bases from J, with 14 bases between. Germline CDR1 MNHEY, CDR2 SMNVEV (reference sequence). There are 14 residues in the CDR3. CDR3 region: CASSPTSLRETQYF. The CDR3 DNA sequence: TGTGCCAGCAGTCCGACTAGTTTGAGAGAGACCCAGTACTTC.

The chain has TRBV19 and TRBJ2-7; D remains ambiguous. The CDR3 spans 13 residues. V was pared by 4 bases and J by 0 bases, with 7 bases between. Germline CDR1 is LNHDA and CDR2 is SQIVND (reference sequence). The CDR3 bases are TGTGCCAGTAGTAGAGGTGCCTCCTACGAGCAGTACTTC. Translation: CASSRGASYEQYF.

This clonotype was found many times. The V and J genes are TRBV9 and TRBJ2-1, with 8 bases identical to TRBD1. The J segment lost 7 bases and the V segment lost 0 bases, leaving 9 bases of the junction unmatched. The CDR3 extends over 16 amino acids. Per germline, CDR1 SGDLS and CDR2 YYNGEE. The CDR3 DNA reads as TGTGCCAGCAGCGTAGCCCCAGTGACAGGGGCGAATGAGCAGTTCTTC. It encodes CASSVAPVTGANEQFF. The full variable domain, rest sourced from reference TRBV9 and TRBJ2-1, is DSGVTQTPKHLITATGQRVTLRCSPRSGDLSVYWYQQSLDQGLQFLIQYYNGEERAKGNILERFSAQQFPDLHSELNLSSLELGDSALYFCASSVAPVTGANEQFFGPGTRLTVL.

This clonotype has only a few counts. The chain joins TRBV4-1 to TRBJ1-1; no firm D call. The CDR3 spans 14 residues. The germline V gene encodes CDR1 MGHRA and CDR2 YSYEKL. V lost 4 bases and J lost 3, with 12 bases in between. CDR3 bases: TGCGCCAGCAGCCGTGCGGGCTTCGACACTGAAGCTTTCTTT. Its translation is CASSRAGFDTEAFF.

At least ten counts were recorded for this clonotype. The chain is built from TRBV24-1 and TRBJ1-2; D is unresolved. The CDR3 loop spans 12 amino acids. Trimming shortened V by 2 bases and J by 6 bases, and 6 bases separated the two germline ends. Germline lookup yields CDR1 KGHDR and CDR2 SFDVKD. This CDR3 reads CATSDYRDGYTF. As DNA, the CDR3 is TGTGCCACCAGTGATTATAGGGATGGCTACACCTTC.

This clonotype came up many times. The gene calls are TRBV7-2 and TRBJ1-2; TRBD1 might be the D (5 bases). V was clipped by 5 bases and J by 6 bases, with 13 bases between them. CDR1 is SGHTA, CDR2 FQGNSA, per germline. This CDR3 contains 13 residues. CDR3 nucleotide sequence: TGTGCCAGCAGCCCCATGACAGAAGATGGCTACACCTTC. Amino acids: CASSPMTEDGYTF.

This clonotype was observed at least ten times. CDR3 DNA: TGCGCCAGCAGCTTCGGAGACAGGGCCCTAACTGAAGCTTTCTTT. This codes for CASSFGDRALTEAFF. V gene TRBV5-1 combines with J gene TRBJ1-1; 7 bases line up with TRBD1. The CDR3 loop spans 15 amino acids. Per germline, CDR1 SGHRS and CDR2 YFSETQ. Trimming took 2 bases from V and 5 from J; bases not matched to a gene: 9.

This clonotype was picked up many times. J is TRBJ1-1 and V is TRBV6-1; possible D gene TRBD1, 5 bases. Trimming took off 6 bases at V and 4 bases at J, with 15 bases between the two ends. The CDR3 consists of 14 residues. The germline CDR1 and CDR2 sequences are MNHNS and SASEGT. CDR3 nucleotides: TGTGCCAGCAGCCCACGTGTGGGGACCACTGAAGCTTTCTTT. Translating gives CASSPRVGTTEAFF.

This clonotype was counted ten times or more. The V call is TRBV15, the J call TRBJ2-3; D unresolved. V lost 0 bases and J lost 7, with 5 bases in between. The CDR3 consists of 12 residues. Germline V gene sequence: CDR1 LNHNV, CDR2 YYDKDF (reference sequence). The DNA for the CDR3 is TGTGCCACCAGCAGAGATAGGTATACGCAGTATTTT. As protein: CATSRDRYTQYF.

This clonotype was seen repeatedly, ten times or more. This chain links TRBV5-5 with TRBJ2-7; the D call may be TRBD1 or TRBD2 (5 bases each). V lost 7 bases, J lost 6 bases, and 20 bases lay in between. The CDR3 loop spans 14 amino acids. Germline V lookup: CDR1 SGHKS, CDR2 YYEKEE (reference sequence). CDR3 protein: CASSLGRGDGEQYF. Written as DNA, the CDR3 is TGTGCCAGCTCCCTAGGAAGGGGAGATGGCGAGCAGTACTTC.

This clonotype was seen at least ten times. This rearrangement joins TRBV11-2 to TRBJ2-3, with 9 bases identical to TRBD2. The CDR3 has 15 amino acids. The V gene end was trimmed by 2 bases and the J gene end by 5 bases; junction bases not matched to a gene: 5. Germline V lookup: CDR1 SGHAT, CDR2 FQNNGV. The CDR3 DNA reads TGTGCCAGCAGCTTAATGTTAGCGGGAGAAGATACGCAGTATTTT. Translation: CASSLMLAGEDTQYF.

This clonotype has at least ten counts. The chain employs TRBV5-5 and TRBJ2-1; 7 nucleotides agree with TRBD2. With 1 base clipped from V and 8 bases from J, the junction kept 6 bases outside the gene matches. The germline V gene has CDR1 SGHKS and CDR2 YYEKEE (reference sequence). This CDR3 spans 14 amino acids. The CDR3 sequence is CASSLRAGWDEQFF. CDR3 nucleotides: TGTGCCAGCAGCTTGCGAGCGGGATGGGATGAGCAGTTCTTC.

This clonotype was picked up many times. The rearrangement joins TRBV21-1 to TRBJ1-2; the table's D call TRBD1 went unverified against the DNA. TRBV21-1 counts as a pseudogene. This CDR3 has 15 residues. The CDR3 DNA reads as TGTGCCAGCAGCAAAGATAGGAGGACAGGGCGCGACTACACCTTC. This codes for CASSKDRRTGRDYTF.

In this sample, this clonotype turned up many times. The chain carries TRBV4-2 and TRBJ1-5, with D perhaps TRBD1 (6 bases). The CDR3 is 17 amino acids. Between the trimmed V and J ends, which lost 4 bases and 5 bases, there was a span of 21 bases. From germline, CDR1 is LGHNA and CDR2 YNFKEQ. The CDR3 bases are TGTGCCAGCAGCCTGAACAGGGCTCAGCAGTTCCATCAGCCCCAGCATTTT. This codes for CASSLNRAQQFHQPQHF.

There are many counts of this clonotype. The chain uses TRBV21-1 and TRBJ2-1; the table's D call of TRBD1 was not tested on the DNA. TRBV21-1 is a known pseudogene. This CDR3 contains 15 residues. Here the CDR3 reads CASSKNTGHYNEQFF. The CDR3 DNA is TGTGCCAGCAGCAAGAATACGGGGCATTACAATGAGCAGTTCTTC.